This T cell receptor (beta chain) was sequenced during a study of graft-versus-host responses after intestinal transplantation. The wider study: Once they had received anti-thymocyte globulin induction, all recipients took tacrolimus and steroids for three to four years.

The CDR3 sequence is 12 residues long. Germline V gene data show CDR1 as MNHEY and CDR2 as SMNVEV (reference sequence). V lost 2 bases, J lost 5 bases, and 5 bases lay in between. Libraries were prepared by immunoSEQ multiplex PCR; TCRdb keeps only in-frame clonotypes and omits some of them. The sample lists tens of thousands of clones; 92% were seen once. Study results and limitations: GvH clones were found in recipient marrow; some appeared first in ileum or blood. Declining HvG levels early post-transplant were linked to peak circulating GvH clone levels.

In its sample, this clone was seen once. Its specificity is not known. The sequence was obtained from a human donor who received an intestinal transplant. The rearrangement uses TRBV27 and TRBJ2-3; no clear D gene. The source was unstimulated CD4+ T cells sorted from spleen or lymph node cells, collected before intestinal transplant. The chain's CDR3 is CASSLVGDTQYF. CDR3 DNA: TGTGCCAGCAGTTTAGTGGGAGATACGCAGTATTTT.